Listed below are T cell receptor beta chains from one sample, sequenced in a study of blood T cells in healthy people across ages. A single record per CDR3 protein comes from TCRdb applying MiXCR to the 5' RACE reads. The table includes hundreds of thousands of distinct CDR3 sequences, more than 45% detected once. The sequencing sample was made of blood. The receptors come from a man aged 25-45 years in good health. Each CDR3 is given without its conserved first and last residue. Each record gives: V gene, CDR3 length, CDR3 protein.

TRBV7-2	17	ASSLVSGKGTNLPYGYT
TRBV29-1	10	SVDSGSREQY
TRBV20-1	13	SARLAGGPHNEQF
TRBV20-1	14	GARDLSDGENSPLH
TRBV12-3/TRBV12-4	9	ASSPQGLAF
TRBV6-5	13	ASNPGGTRTDTQY
TRBV29-1	11	SVVGALRETQY
TRBV25-1	13	ASSEDTVGDNEQF
TRBV7-2	12	ASSLFRAQETQY
TRBV7-2	11	ASSLNGAYEQY
TRBV18	10	ASSPGRNEQF
TRBV7-9	14	ASSFRWGIAKNIQY
TRBV20-1	20	SARKLAGKAFYNEQFLKEQF
TRBV20-1	13	SAREKGGWANVLT
TRBV2	13	ASSDYSPKEEKLF
TRBV11-2	15	ASSTQQGGVAKNIQY
TRBV2	11	ASNEQQYNEQF
TRBV6-5	13	ASSYHRGRGNEQY
TRBV20-1	13	SARAAGQYGYGYT
TRBV5-4	14	ASSLGTGIPDFQQF
TRBV20-1	13	SVARGIGVYNEQF
TRBV4-3	10	ASSDGSYEQY
TRBV20-1	12	SASVGLQSNEQF
TRBV25-1	13	ASSPRENTQLGYT
TRBV6-6	14	ASSRQLPDYTDTQY
TRBV2	15	ASIFLEGASGANVLT
TRBV7-9	13	ASSLRTAYQETQY
TRBV3-1	12	ASSQPGGENTQY
TRBV12-3/TRBV12-4	13	ASSLRPNLQETQY
TRBV19	13	ASSTPGSSYNEQF
TRBV6-6	13	ASINALSGNTEAF
TRBV9	13	ASSPGGAVNYGYT
TRBV7-3	13	ASSPLPEAYNEQF
TRBV3-1	12	ASSQDQGGHGYT
TRBV5-1	11	ASSFEDRGEAF